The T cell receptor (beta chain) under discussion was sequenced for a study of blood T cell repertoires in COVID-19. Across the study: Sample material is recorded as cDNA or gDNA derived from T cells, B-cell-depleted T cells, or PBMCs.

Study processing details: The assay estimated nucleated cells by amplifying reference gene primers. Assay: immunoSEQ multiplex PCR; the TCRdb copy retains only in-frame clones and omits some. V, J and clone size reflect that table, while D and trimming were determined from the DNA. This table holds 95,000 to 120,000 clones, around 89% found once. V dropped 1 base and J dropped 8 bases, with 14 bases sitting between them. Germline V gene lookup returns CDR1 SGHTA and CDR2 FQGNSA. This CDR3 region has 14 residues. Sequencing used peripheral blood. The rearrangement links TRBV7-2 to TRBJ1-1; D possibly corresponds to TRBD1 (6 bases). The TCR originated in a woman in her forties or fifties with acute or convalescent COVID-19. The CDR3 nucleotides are TGTGCCAGCAGCTTAGGACCAGGGGCCGGAGAAGCTTTCTTT. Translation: CASSLGPGAGEAFF. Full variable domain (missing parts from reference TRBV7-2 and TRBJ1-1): GAGVSQSPSNKVTEKGKDVELRCDPISGHTALYWYRQSLGQGLEFLIYFQGNSAPDKSGLPSDRFSAERTGGSVSTLTIQRTQQEDSAVYLCASSLGPGAGEAFFGQGTRLTVV.